These T cell receptor beta chains were read from a single sample in a study of T-cell memory formation after mild COVID-19. TCRdb itself ran the 5' RACE reads through MiXCR, one entry per CDR3 protein. This sample carries under 400,000 distinct CDR3 sequences, around a fifth of them seen once, and the ten largest clones take approximately 12%. Sample: PBMCs or a T cell subset sorted from them (not recorded which). The receptors come from an adult woman who had mild COVID-19 (a few samples of this study predate the infection). Cell type and time point are not known. Both conserved end residues are part of each CDR3. D genes are given only for firm matches. A row's size may be missing; if present it is once, few, many or a size class.

>TRBJ1-2|NA|TRBV5-1|few
TGCGCCAGCAGCTTGCAAGGGAGTGGCTACACCTTC
CASSLQGSGYTF
>TRBJ1-1|TRBD1|TRBV18|few
TGTGCCAGCTCACCCATGGGACAGGCGAACACTGAAGCTTTCTTT
CASSPMGQANTEAFF
>TRBJ2-6|NA|TRBV5-6|NA
TGTGCCAGCAGCTTGGGACCGGCCCTGGGGGCCAACGTCCTGACTTTC
CASSLGPALGANVLTF
>TRBJ1-5|TRBD1|TRBV2|once
TGTGCCAGCAGTGAAAACAGGGGGCTTCAGCCCCAGCATTTT
CASSENRGLQPQHF
>TRBJ2-7|TRBD1|TRBV27|few
TGTGCCAGCAGTTTTAACAGGGGCGTCGGCGAGCAGTACTTC
CASSFNRGVGEQYF
>TRBJ1-6|NA|TRBV27|NA
TGTGCCAGCATGGATTCACCCCTCCACTTT
CASMDSPLHF
>TRBJ2-5|TRBD1|TRBV11-2|NA
TGTGCCAGCAAATCGACAGGGAGTTGGGAGACCCAGTACTTC
CASKSTGSWETQYF
>TRBJ2-1|NA|TRBV5-6|few
TGTGCCAGCAGCACGACTAGTTGGGAGCAGTTCTTC
CASSTTSWEQFF
>TRBJ2-2|NA|TRBV7-6|NA
TGTGCCAGCAGCCTCCCTTCCGGGGAGCTGTTTTTT
CASSLPSGELFF
>TRBJ2-3|NA|TRBV9|few
TGTGCCAGCAGCACCCGATCGGGGGGCGCAAATACGCAGTATTTT
CASSTRSGGANTQYF
>TRBJ2-2|TRBD1|TRBV29-1|NA
TGCAGCGTGAATACAGGGGGCAAAACCGGGGAGCTGTTTTTT
CSVNTGGKTGELFF
>TRBJ2-3|NA|TRBV3-1|few
TGTGCCAGCAGCCAAGGGCACAGGGCTTCTAGCACAGATACGCAGTATTTT
CASSQGHRASSTDTQYF
>TRBJ1-5|NA|TRBV6-5|NA
TGTGCCAGCAGATTGGACAGTAGCAATCAGCCCCAGCATTTT
CASRLDSSNQPQHF
>TRBJ1-5|TRBD1|TRBV2|few
TGTGCCAGCAGTGAATCTAGGACAGGGAGGGGTCAGCCCCAGCATTTT
CASSESRTGRGQPQHF
>TRBJ2-7|NA|TRBV19|NA
TGTGCCAGTAGTATCACAGACCGCCATTACGAGCAGTACTTC
CASSITDRHYEQYF
>TRBJ2-4|NA|TRBV1|NA
TGCACCAGCAGCCCGGACAGGGCCAAAAACATTCAGTACTTC
CTSSPDRAKNIQYF
>TRBJ2-7|TRBD1|TRBV5-1|few
TGCGCCAGCAGTTTGGGGACAGGGATCACCTACGAGCAGTACTTC
CASSLGTGITYEQYF
>TRBJ2-6|TRBD1|TRBV19|few
TGTGCCAGTAGTACGAGGGGACAGGGAATTTCTGGGGCCAACGTCCTGACTTTC
CASSTRGQGISGANVLTF
>TRBJ1-1|NA|TRBV9|NA
TGTGCCAGCAGCGTGGGACTATTTCGGGACACTGAAGCTTTCTTT
CASSVGLFRDTEAFF
>TRBJ2-3|NA|TRBV6-2/TRBV6-3|few
TGTGCCAGCATCTGGAGGGGCGCGAGCGATACGCAGTATTTT
CASIWRGASDTQYF
>TRBJ1-2|NA|TRBV18|few
TGTGCCAGCTCACCGGGGGCTACACCGAACTATGGCTACACCTTC
CASSPGATPNYGYTF
>TRBJ2-5|NA|TRBV6-6|NA
TGTGCCAGCAGATCCTCAGGCGGCCCAGAGACCCAGTACTTC
CASRSSGGPETQYF
>TRBJ2-1|TRBD2|TRBV12-5|NA
TGTGCTAGTGGTTTGGTAGGGGGACTAGCGCTTGGGGAGCAGTTCTTC
CASGLVGGLALGEQFF
>TRBJ2-3|NA|TRBV4-2|NA
TGTGCCAGCAGCCAAAGGGGGGTGGCGCCTGAGGATACGCAGTATTTT
CASSQRGVAPEDTQYF
>TRBJ2-5|NA|TRBV12-5|few
TGTGCTAGTGGTTTGAAGCTAGAGACCCAGTACTTC
CASGLKLETQYF
>TRBJ1-1|TRBD1|TRBV5-1|few
TGCGCCAGCTCCCACCTGATGACAGGGGGTACTGAAGCTTTCTTT
CASSHLMTGGTEAFF
>TRBJ2-2|NA|TRBV4-3|few
TGCGCCAGCAGCCAGGTGAACGGGGAGCTGTTTTTT
CASSQVNGELFF